This T cell receptor (beta chain) was identified in a study of blood T cell repertoires in COVID-19. Assay: immunoSEQ multiplex PCR; the TCRdb copy retains only in-frame clones and omits some. The repertoire holds 90,000 or so clones, under 90% seen once, with approximately 3.6% in the top ten. The CDR3 is made up of 14 amino acids. The V gene's germline CDR1 is SGHNT and CDR2 YYREEE (reference sequence). Trimming took off 0 bases at V and 6 bases at J, with 10 bases between the two ends. The specimen was peripheral blood. The TCR was taken from a woman in her seventies with acute or convalescent COVID-19. The chain carries TRBV5-4 and TRBJ1-3; D unclear. This CDR3 reads CASSLGAGTNTIYF. The CDR3 DNA follows: TGTGCCAGCAGCTTGGGAGCGGGAACAAACACCATATATTTT.